The 21 T cell receptor beta chains below all came from one sample that was sequenced in a study of T cell changes during pregnancy in multiple sclerosis. Produced via immunoSEQ multiplex PCR; TCRdb's table is partial and in-frame only. The sample holds about 61,000 clones, about 88% seen once. The sequencing here drew on peripheral blood, taken in the first trimester of pregnancy. These receptors were collected from a female donor in good health, enrolled as a control in a pregnancy study.

V and J are TRBV9 and TRBJ2-1, with D possibly matching TRBD2 (6 bases). The CDR3 totals 14 residues. The V gene lost 4 bases and the J gene lost 0 bases, with 8 bases spanning the gap. CDR1 is SGDLS, CDR2 YYNGEE, per germline. The CDR3 region is CASSRGISYNEQFF. CDR3 DNA: TGTGCCAGCAGCCGGGGGATCTCCTACAATGAGCAGTTCTTC.

CDR3 in amino acids: CASSLEGGQPQHF. In nucleotides, the CDR3 is TGCGCCAGCAGCTTGGAAGGGGGACAGCCCCAGCATTTT. V usage is TRBV5-1 and J usage is TRBJ1-5, with D possibly TRBD1 on 6 matching bases. Trimming cost V 0 bases and J 7 bases, with 8 bases left between them. The CDR3 contains 13 residues. From germline, CDR1 is SGHRS and CDR2 YFSETQ.

The chain combines TRBV2 with TRBJ2-7, with 8 bases identical to TRBD2. The CDR3 has 12 amino acids. Germline-derived CDR1 and CDR2 are SNHLY and FYNNEI. V lost 3 bases to trimming and J lost 6 bases; unmatched junction nucleotides: 1. The CDR3 DNA reads TGTGCCAGCAGTGAGACTAGCGTCGAGCAGTACTTC. Encoded protein: CASSETSVEQYF.

The genes are TRBV11-1 and TRBJ1-1, with TRBD1 matching over 10 bases. The CDR3 is 15 residues long. The J segment lost 1 base and the V segment lost 4 bases, leaving 3 bases of the junction unmatched. Germline-derived CDR1 and CDR2 are SGHAT and FQDESV (reference sequence). The CDR3 DNA reads as TGTGCCAGCAGCTCCGGGACAGGGGCGAACACTGAAGCTTTCTTT. This translates into CASSSGTGANTEAFF.

DNA of the CDR3: TGTGCCAGCAGCGGTCGGACAAGGCCAACTCATGGCTACACCTTC. The encoded protein is CASSGRTRPTHGYTF. This chain connects TRBV11-2 to TRBJ1-2; maybe TRBD1 (5 bases). V was trimmed by 5 bases and J by 6 bases, leaving 19 bases between them. CDR1 and CDR2 from the germline V gene are SGHAT and FQNNGV. The CDR3 is made up of 15 amino acids.

This clone was seen once. This chain links TRBV6-6 with TRBJ1-5; 8 nucleotides align to TRBD1. This CDR3 is 16 amino acids long. V was pared by 5 bases and J by 1 base, with 7 bases of the junction left unmatched. Germline lookup yields CDR1 MNHNY and CDR2 SVGAGI (reference sequence). DNA of the CDR3: TGTGCCAGCAGTCAATTCAGGGGGCGGAGCAATCAGCCCCAGCATTTT. Translating gives CASSQFRGRSNQPQHF.

The rearrangement links TRBV11-3 to TRBJ2-2; D gene uncertain. V was trimmed by 6 bases and J by 0 bases, leaving 17 bases between them. The CDR3 is 17 amino acids. Per the germline V gene, CDR1 is SGHNT and CDR2 is YENEEA. CDR3 sequence reads: CASSPLPRIANTGELFF. In DNA, the CDR3 is TGTGCCAGCAGTCCCTTGCCGAGAATTGCGAACACCGGGGAGCTGTTTTTT. The whole variable domain, remainder taken from reference TRBV11-3 and TRBJ2-2, is EAGVVQSPRYKIIEKKQPVAFWCNPISGHNTLYWYLQNLGQGPELLIRYENEEAVDDSQLPKDRFSAERLKGVDSTLKIQPAELGDSAVYLCASSPLPRIANTGELFFGEGSRLTVL.

The J gene is TRBJ2-3, the V gene TRBV28; no reliable D call. CDR3 size: 15 residues. The V gene's germline CDR1 is MDHEN and CDR2 SYDVKM. Trimming shortened V by 1 base and J by 2 bases, and 10 bases separated the two germline ends. CDR3: CASSLSQRLTDTQYF. The CDR3 DNA sequence: TGTGCCAGCAGTTTATCCCAGAGACTCACAGATACGCAGTATTTT. Full variable domain (outside the CDR3, taken from reference TRBV28 and TRBJ2-3): DVKVTQSSRYLVKRTGEKVFLECVQDMDHENMFWYRQDPGLGLRLIYFSYDVKMKEKGDIPEGYSVSREKKERFSLILESASTNQTSMYLCASSLSQRLTDTQYFGPGTRLTVL.

This chain connects TRBV9 to TRBJ1-1, with TRBD1 matching over 7 bases. In germline, CDR1 is SGDLS, CDR2 YYNGEE. The CDR3 is made up of 15 amino acids. Germline trimming cut 0 bases from V and 6 bases from J; bases unmatched to any gene: 8. In DNA form, the CDR3 reads TGTGCCAGCAGCGTAGTTGAGGGGGCTGGCGCTGAAGCTTTCTTT. Translated, it gives CASSVVEGAGAEAFF.

The chain recombines TRBV20-1 with TRBJ2-7; D may be TRBD1 (5 bases). Germline values: CDR1 DFQATT, CDR2 SNEGSKA (reference sequence). There are 11 residues in the CDR3. V shed 3 bases and J shed 5 bases, with 8 bases lying between them. The CDR3 DNA is TGCAGTGCTAGTCCCAGGGACGAGCAGTACTTC. Encoded protein: CSASPRDEQYF.

J is TRBJ1-1 and V is TRBV5-4; 8 nucleotides agree with TRBD1. Trimming took 4 bases from V and 2 from J; bases not matched to a gene: 4. This CDR3 is built from 14 residues. Germline V gene data show CDR1 as SGHNT and CDR2 as YYREEE (reference sequence). In DNA, the CDR3 is TGTGCCAGCAGCAAAGGACAGGGCAACACTGAAGCTTTCTTT. This encodes CASSKGQGNTEAFF. Full variable domain (rest looked up from reference TRBV5-4 and TRBJ1-1): ETGVTQSPTHLIKTRGQQVTLRCSSQSGHNTVSWYQQALGQGPQFIFQYYREEENGRGNFPPRFSGLQFPNYSSELNVNALELDDSALYLCASSKGQGNTEAFFGQGTRLTVV.

This chain joins TRBV7-9 and TRBJ2-3, with 8 bases aligning to TRBD1. Germline assignment: CDR1 SEHNR and CDR2 FQNEAQ (reference sequence). The CDR3 sequence is 15 residues long. V dropped 5 bases and J dropped 3; count of bases not matched to a gene: 7. The CDR3 nucleotides are TGTGCCAGCAGCGACCGCGGACAGGGAACAGATACGCAGTATTTT. It translates to CASSDRGQGTDTQYF.

This chain links TRBV27 with TRBJ2-5; D possibly corresponds to TRBD2 (5 bases). The CDR3 has 13 residues. V lost 5 bases and J 3 bases, leaving 10 bases between the germline ends. Germline V gene data show CDR1 as MNHEY and CDR2 as SMNVEV (reference sequence). The CDR3 nucleotides read TGTGCCAGCAGTCCGGGATACAAAGAGACCCAGTACTTC. Encoded protein: CASSPGYKETQYF.

In this sample, this clone turned up once. V gene TRBV7-3 combines with J gene TRBJ2-1, with TRBD2 as a possible D gene (5 bases). V dropped 5 bases and J dropped 5 bases, with 22 bases sitting between them. Per germline, CDR1 SGHTA and CDR2 FQGTGA. This CDR3 is 17 amino acids long. In nucleotides, the CDR3 is TGTGCCAGCAGCCCCACGGGGAGAGCGTCGAAGGACAATGAGCAGTTCTTC. The encoded protein is CASSPTGRASKDNEQFF.

The rearrangement uses TRBV18 and TRBJ1-2; 7 bases are a match to TRBD1. CDR1 and CDR2 (germline): KGHSH, LQKENI. This CDR3 has 14 amino acids. Trimming at V came to 4 bases and at J to 5 bases, leaving 7 bases not matched to a gene. The CDR3 DNA is TGTGCCAGCTCACAAGAGGGGGCAAGTTATGGCTACACCTTC. This gives the protein CASSQEGASYGYTF. Looking up the rest from reference TRBV18 and TRBJ1-2 gives the full variable domain: NAGVMQNPRHLVRRRGQEARLRCSPMKGHSHVYWYRQLPEEGLKFMVYLQKENIIDESGMPKERFSAEFPKEGPSILRIQQVVRGDSAAYFCASSQEGASYGYTFGSGTRLTVV.

V usage is TRBV7-3 and J usage is TRBJ2-3; D gene ambiguous. The CDR3 consists of 15 residues. The germline V gene encodes CDR1 SGHTA and CDR2 FQGTGA. Trimming took off 5 bases at V and 1 base at J, with 13 bases between the two ends. As DNA, the CDR3 is TGTGCCAGCAGCCCACTCGGGTACCGCACAGATACGCAGTATTTT. Amino acids: CASSPLGYRTDTQYF.

The chain recombines TRBV2 with TRBJ1-2, with D possibly being TRBD1 (5 bases). Germline V gene lookup returns CDR1 SNHLY and CDR2 FYNNEI. V lost 5 bases and J 3 bases, leaving 10 bases between the germline ends. There are 13 residues in the CDR3. The DNA for the CDR3 is TGTGCCAGCAGTCAGGGACTGGACTATGGCTACACCTTC. Translation gives CASSQGLDYGYTF.

V usage is TRBV9 and J usage is TRBJ2-2; 10 positions match TRBD2. Looked up from germline, CDR1 is SGDLS and CDR2 is YYNGEE. The CDR3 extends over 16 amino acids. The junction had 9 bases not matched to a gene; V was cut back by 3 bases and J by 7 bases. DNA for the CDR3: TGTGCCAGCAGCGAGGCGAGACTAGCGGGCGACGGGGAGCTGTTTTTT. Amino acids: CASSEARLAGDGELFF.

The rearrangement links TRBV2 to TRBJ1-1, with 11 nucleotides matching TRBD1. The CDR3 loop spans 14 amino acids. Germline CDR1 reads SNHLY; CDR2 reads FYNNEI. J lost 11 bases, V lost 5 bases, and 10 bases had no gene match. The chain's CDR3 is CASSPGQGARAAFF. In DNA form, the CDR3 reads TGTGCCAGCAGTCCTGGACAGGGGGCGCGGGCGGCTTTCTTT.

The chain links TRBV7-6 to TRBJ2-7; TRBD2 agrees at 9 bases. Germline V gene sequence: CDR1 SGHVS, CDR2 FNYEAQ. The trim removed 1 base at V and 3 bases at J, leaving 1 base unmatched. This CDR3 contains 14 residues. The CDR3 DNA reads as TGTGCCAGCAGCTTAGAGCGGGGGGTCTACGAGCAGTACTTC. Its protein is CASSLERGVYEQYF.

The chain links TRBV7-9 to TRBJ2-2; the match to TRBD2 covers 9 bases. Unmatched junction bases numbered 7, after V lost 5 bases and J lost 6 bases. This CDR3 is 15 amino acids long. Germline CDR1 is SEHNR and CDR2 is FQNEAQ (reference sequence). CDR3 nucleotide sequence: TGTGCCAGCAGCCGGAGCGGCGGGAGGGCCGGGGAGCTGTTTTTT. It specifies CASSRSGGRAGELFF.